This TCR beta chain was captured in a study of T cells after posttransplantation cyclophosphamide. The study's findings and limits: Tissue-infiltrating T cells from skin or gut overlapped little with blood T cells. Donor CD8+ memory clones often dominated recipient blood repertoires at later times.

To note about this clone: What it binds is not known.

Data came from immunoSEQ multiplex PCR; TCRdb stores just in-frame clones and leaves some out. Counted here are some 64,000 clones, 90% to 95% occurring once; the ten biggest clones make up roughly 3%. Germline V lookup: CDR1 KGHSH, CDR2 LQKENI. The CDR3 runs to 14 residues. V lost 0 bases to trimming and J lost 4 bases, with 9 bases between them. The rearrangement uses TRBV18 and TRBJ1-2; no firm D call. This clonotype was obtained from a woman aged 30 to 39 in good health and a related stem cell transplant donor. Input material: PBMCs. CDR3 region: CASSPPTNLYGYTF. In DNA, the CDR3 is TGTGCCAGCTCACCACCGACAAACCTCTATGGCTACACCTTC.